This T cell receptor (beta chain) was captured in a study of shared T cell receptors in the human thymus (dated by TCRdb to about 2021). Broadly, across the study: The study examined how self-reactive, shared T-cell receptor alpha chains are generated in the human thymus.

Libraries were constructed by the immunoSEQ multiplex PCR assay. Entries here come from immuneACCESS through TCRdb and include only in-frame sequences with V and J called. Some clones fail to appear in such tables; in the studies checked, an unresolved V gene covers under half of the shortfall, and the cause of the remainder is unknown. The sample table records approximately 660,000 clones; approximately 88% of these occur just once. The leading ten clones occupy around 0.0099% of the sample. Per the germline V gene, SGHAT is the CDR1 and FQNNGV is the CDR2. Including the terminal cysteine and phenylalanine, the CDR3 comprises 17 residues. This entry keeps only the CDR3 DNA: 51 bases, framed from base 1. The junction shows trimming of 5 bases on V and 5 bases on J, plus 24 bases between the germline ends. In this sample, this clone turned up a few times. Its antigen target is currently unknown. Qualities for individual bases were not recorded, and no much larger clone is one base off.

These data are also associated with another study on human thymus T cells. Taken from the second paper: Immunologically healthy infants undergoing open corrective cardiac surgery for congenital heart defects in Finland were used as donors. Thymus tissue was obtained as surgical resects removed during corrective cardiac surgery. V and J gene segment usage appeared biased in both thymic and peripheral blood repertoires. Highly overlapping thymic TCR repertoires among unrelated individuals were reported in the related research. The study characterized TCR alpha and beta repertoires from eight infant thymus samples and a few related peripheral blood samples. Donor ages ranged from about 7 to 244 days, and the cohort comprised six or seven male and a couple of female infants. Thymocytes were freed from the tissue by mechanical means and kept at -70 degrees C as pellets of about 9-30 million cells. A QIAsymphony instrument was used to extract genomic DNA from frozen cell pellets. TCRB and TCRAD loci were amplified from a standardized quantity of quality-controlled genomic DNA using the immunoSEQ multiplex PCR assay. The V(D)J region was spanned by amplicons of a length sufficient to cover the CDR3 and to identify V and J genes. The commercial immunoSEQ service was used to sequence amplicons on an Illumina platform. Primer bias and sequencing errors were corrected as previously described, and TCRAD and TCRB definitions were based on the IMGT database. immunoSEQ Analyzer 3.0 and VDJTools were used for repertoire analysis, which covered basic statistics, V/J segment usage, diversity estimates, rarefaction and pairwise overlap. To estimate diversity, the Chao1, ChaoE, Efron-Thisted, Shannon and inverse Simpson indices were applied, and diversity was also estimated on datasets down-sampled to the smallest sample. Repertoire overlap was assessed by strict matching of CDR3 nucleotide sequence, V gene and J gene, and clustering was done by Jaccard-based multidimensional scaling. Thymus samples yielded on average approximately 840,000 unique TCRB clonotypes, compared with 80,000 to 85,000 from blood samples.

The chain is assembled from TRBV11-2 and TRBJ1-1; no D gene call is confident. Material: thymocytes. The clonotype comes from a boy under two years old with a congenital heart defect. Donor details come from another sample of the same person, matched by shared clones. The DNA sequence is TGTGCCAGCAGCCCGCCAGGACTGCTTAACCTGGGGACTGAAGCTTTCTTT. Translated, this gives CASSPPGLLNLGTEAFF.